The 29 T cell receptor beta chains given below trace back to one sample, sequenced in a study of blood T cell repertoires in COVID-19 (TCRdb year 2020). The method was the immunoSEQ multiplex PCR assay. In its TCRdb copy, this immuneACCESS table keeps in-frame sequences only and misses some clones. Where compared with another copy, unresolved V genes explain less than half of these, and the others have no known cause. A total of approximately 120,000 clones appear in this sample, over 70% of them only once. About 6% of the sample goes to the ten largest clones. Input material: peripheral blood. The receptor source for this set is a man older than 75 with active or convalescent COVID-19.

The genes are TRBV4-3 and TRBJ2-3, with 12 bases matching TRBD2. Germline CDR1 and CDR2: LGHNA and YSLEER. There are 16 residues in the CDR3. The junction had 5 bases not matched to a gene; V was cut back by 0 bases and J by 7 bases. CDR3 amino acids: CASSQDRTSGDNTQYF. CDR3 DNA: TGCGCCAGCAGCCAAGATCGGACTAGCGGGGATAATACGCAGTATTTT.

This chain links TRBV6-5 with TRBJ2-5, with 12 bases matching TRBD2. The CDR3 runs to 15 residues. V shed 6 bases, J shed 5 bases, and the junction held 7 bases outside the gene matches. Germline-derived CDR1 and CDR2 are MNHEY and SVGAGI. The CDR3 DNA reads TGTGCCAGCAGGCAGACTAGCGGGGGACGGGAGACCCAGTACTTC. It encodes CASRQTSGGRETQYF.

In this sample, this clone turned up once. V and J are TRBV9 and TRBJ1-1; 7 positions match TRBD1. The CDR3 runs to 14 residues. CDR1 SGDLS and CDR2 YYNGEE come from the germline V gene. J was trimmed by 1 base and V by 4 bases; bases with no gene match: 4. DNA of the CDR3: TGTGCCAGCAGCCCTGGACAGGCGAACACTGAAGCTTTCTTT. This codes for CASSPGQANTEAFF.

The chain joins TRBV7-2 to TRBJ2-3; TRBD2 matches 11 bases. This CDR3 comprises 16 residues. The germline V gene encodes CDR1 SGHTA and CDR2 FQGNSA. V lost 3 bases to trimming and J lost 3 bases; unmatched junction nucleotides: 5. The CDR3 here is CASSLIAGGRTDTQYF. The DNA of the CDR3 is TGTGCCAGCAGCTTGATAGCGGGGGGGCGAACAGATACGCAGTATTTT.

This rearrangement joins TRBV6-5 to TRBJ1-6; possibly TRBD1 for D (6 bases). The length of the CDR3 is 14 residues. Trimming removed 5 bases from V and 8 bases from J, with 13 bases in between. Germline V gives CDR1 MNHEY, CDR2 SVGAGI. CDR3 sequence reads: CASSRTGLDSPLHF. In DNA form, the CDR3 reads TGTGCCAGCAGTAGAACAGGGTTGGATTCACCCCTCCACTTT.

A note on this clone: The conserved phenylalanine or tryptophan is not found at the CDR3 terminus, so this likely reflects a read error. The DNA is left out, because the CDR3 cannot be placed on it with certainty; the CDR3 is given as TCRdb lists it. The chain recombines TRBV24-1 with TRBJ2-6; the DNA was not compared with TRBD2, the D call given in the table. The CDR3 numbers 12 amino acids, ends counted. Germline CDR1 KGHDR, CDR2 SFDVKD. CDR3: CATSVGAPPSQR.

This chain uses TRBV21-1 with TRBJ1-1; TRBD1 is the table's D call, not checked against the DNA. TRBV21-1 is flagged as a pseudogene. The CDR3 runs to 17 residues. CDR3 loop: CASSTKGTGPENTEAFF. CDR3 sequence (DNA): TGTGCCAGCAGCACGAAGGGGACAGGACCTGAGAACACTGAAGCTTTCTTT.

This clone has just a few counts. This rearrangement joins TRBV10-3 to TRBJ1-1; the D is unclear. Per the germline V gene, CDR1 is ENHRY and CDR2 is SYGVKD. This CDR3 has 14 amino acids. V dropped 6 bases and J dropped 3 bases, with 14 bases sitting between them. The CDR3 protein is CAISGPTGDTEAFF. The CDR3 DNA reads TGTGCCATCAGCGGTCCTACCGGGGACACTGAAGCTTTCTTT.

This chain links TRBV7-9 with TRBJ2-5; D may be TRBD1 (6 bases). Germline V gene sequence: CDR1 SEHNR, CDR2 FQNEAQ (reference sequence). V gave up 1 base and J gave up 2 bases, with 11 bases separating them. The CDR3 is 15 residues long. CDR3 coding DNA: TGTGCCAGCAGCTTAGGGAGGACAGCTCAAGAGACCCAGTACTTC. It specifies CASSLGRTAQETQYF. Full variable domain (missing parts from reference TRBV7-9 and TRBJ2-5): DTGVSQNPRHKITKRGQNVTFRCDPISEHNRLYWYRQTLGQGPEFLTYFQNEAQLEKSRLLSDRFSAERPKGSFSTLEIQRTEQGDSAMYLCASSLGRTAQETQYFGPGTRLLVL.

The chain uses TRBV27 and TRBJ2-1; TRBD2 agrees at 9 bases. V gave up 0 bases and J gave up 7 bases; unmatched junction bases: 10. This CDR3 contains 17 residues. Germline V lookup: CDR1 MNHEY, CDR2 SMNVEV (reference sequence). In nucleotides, the CDR3 is TGTGCCAGCAGTTTATCCCAGCGGGGGGCCACATATAATGAGCAGTTCTTC. Translated, it gives CASSLSQRGATYNEQFF.

The chain employs TRBV7-8 and TRBJ2-7; TRBD2 is a possible D gene (5 bases). Between the trimmed V and J ends, which lost 5 bases and 6 bases, there was a span of 17 bases. From germline, CDR1 is SGHVS and CDR2 FQNEAQ. This CDR3 is built from 14 residues. The CDR3 protein is CASSPLSAGSEQYF. The CDR3 DNA sequence: TGTGCCAGCAGCCCCCTGTCGGCGGGCTCCGAGCAGTACTTC.

The chain combines TRBV4-2 with TRBJ2-7, with D hard to call. Trimming took off 4 bases at V and 2 bases at J, with 9 bases between the two ends. The CDR3 length is 13 residues. Germline V gene sequence: CDR1 LGHNA, CDR2 YNFKEQ. The CDR3 bases are TGTGCCAGCAGCCTCGGGTTCACCTACGAGCAGTACTTC. Amino acid sequence: CASSLGFTYEQYF.

There are a few counts of this clone. V usage is TRBV5-6 and J usage is TRBJ2-3; 10 bases agree with TRBD1. Germline lookup yields CDR1 SGHDT and CDR2 YYEEEE. The CDR3 is 15 amino acids. Trimming took 4 bases from V and 1 from J; bases not matched to a gene: 3. The CDR3 sequence: CASSPGTGGTDTQYF. The CDR3, as DNA: TGTGCCAGCAGCCCCGGGACAGGGGGCACAGATACGCAGTATTTT. The whole variable domain, filled in from reference TRBV5-6 and TRBJ2-3, reads DAGVTQSPTHLIKTRGQQVTLRCSPKSGHDTVSWYQQALGQGPQFIFQYYEEEERQRGNFPDRFSGHQFPNYSSELNVNALLLGDSALYLCASSPGTGGTDTQYFGPGTRLTVL.

This clone has ten or more counts. V and J are TRBV29-1 and TRBJ2-7, with D uncertain. Germline CDR1 is SQVTM and CDR2 is ANQGSEA. This CDR3 is built from 11 residues. With 6 bases removed from V and 2 bases from J, the gap between germline ends came to 8 bases. CDR3 loop: CSVAETYEQYF. DNA of the CDR3: TGCAGCGTCGCGGAGACCTACGAGCAGTACTTC.

The V and J genes are TRBV7-9 and TRBJ2-5, with TRBD1 matching 8 bases. With V trimmed by 9 bases and J by 5 bases, 17 bases remained unmatched. CDR1 is SEHNR and CDR2 is FQNEAQ in the germline V gene (reference sequence). The length of the CDR3 is 16 residues. The CDR3 sequence is CARSFEARGTGETQYF. The CDR3 DNA is TGTGCCAGATCCTTTGAGGCCCGCGGGACAGGTGAGACCCAGTACTTC.

The chain is built from TRBV13 and TRBJ1-1; 7 bases are a match to TRBD1. CDR1 and CDR2 from the germline V gene are PRHDT and FYEKMQ (reference sequence). The CDR3 length is 14 residues. The junction had 3 bases not matched to a gene; V was cut back by 5 bases and J by 0 bases. CDR3 sequence reads: CASSLQGLNTEAFF. CDR3 nucleotides: TGTGCCAGCAGCCTACAGGGGTTGAACACTGAAGCTTTCTTT.

The chain joins TRBV19 to TRBJ1-5; D may be TRBD1 (5 bases). Germline assignment: CDR1 LNHDA and CDR2 SQIVND (reference sequence). V was trimmed by 4 bases and J by 0 bases, leaving 16 bases between them. The CDR3 is 17 amino acids. CDR3 in DNA: TGTGCCAGTAGTACTCTCCTGGGGGACTATAGCAATCAGCCCCAGCATTTT. Residues: CASSTLLGDYSNQPQHF. The full variable domain, rest sourced from reference TRBV19 and TRBJ1-5, is DGGITQSPKYLFRKEGQNVTLSCEQNLNHDAMYWYRQDPGQGLRLIYYSQIVNDFQKGDIAEGYSVSREKKESFPLTVTSAQKNPTAFYLCASSTLLGDYSNQPQHFGDGTRLSIL.

The genes are TRBV18 and TRBJ2-3, with TRBD2 matching over 9 bases. J gave up 1 base and V 5 bases, and 10 bases lay outside the gene matches. The CDR3 consists of 17 residues. The germline V gene encodes CDR1 KGHSH and CDR2 LQKENI. The chain's CDR3 is CASSARGSGGRTDTQYF. The CDR3 DNA reads TGTGCCAGCTCAGCCCGGGGTAGCGGGGGTCGCACAGATACGCAGTATTTT.

This clone was picked up a small number of times. The rearrangement links TRBV5-1 to TRBJ2-5, with D possibly matching TRBD2 (6 bases). Between the trimmed V and J ends, which lost 0 bases and 1 base, there was a span of 10 bases. CDR1 is SGHRS and CDR2 is YFSETQ in the germline V gene. CDR3 length: 15 residues. The CDR3 DNA reads as TGCGCCAGCAGCTTGGAGGGCGGGGCCCAAGAGACCCAGTACTTC. Amino acid sequence: CASSLEGGAQETQYF.

This rearrangement joins TRBV21-1 to TRBJ1-6. TRBV21-1 is marked as a pseudogene. This CDR3 has 16 residues. CDR3 amino acids: CASSPVTQGSGSPLHF. DNA for the CDR3: TGTGCCAGCAGCCCCGTTACCCAAGGGAGCGGTTCACCCCTCCACTTT.

The genes are TRBV18 and TRBJ2-5; 10 bases agree with TRBD2. V lost 6 bases, J lost 2 bases, and 3 bases stayed unmatched. Per the germline V gene, CDR1 is KGHSH and CDR2 is LQKENI. CDR3 length: 14 residues. The CDR3, as DNA: TGTGCCAGCTCGCGAGCGGGGGGGCAAGAGACCCAGTACTTC. The encoded protein is CASSRAGGQETQYF.

The chain is built from TRBV7-2 and TRBJ2-5; 9 bases align to TRBD1. Unmatched junction bases numbered 11, after V lost 4 bases and J lost 2 bases. This CDR3 contains 17 residues. Germline V gene lookup returns CDR1 SGHTA and CDR2 FQGNSA. CDR3 DNA sequence: TGTGCCAGCAGCTACAGGGGGCTGGTCCTCCTTCAAGAGACCCAGTACTTC. This translates into CASSYRGLVLLQETQYF.

The chain combines TRBV4-3 with TRBJ1-1; D is uncertain. Germline values: CDR1 LGHNA, CDR2 YSLEER. This CDR3 is 14 amino acids long. V dropped 5 bases and J dropped 2 bases, with 12 bases sitting between them. The CDR3 sequence is CASSKGGINTEAFF. As DNA, the CDR3 is TGCGCCAGCAGCAAGGGAGGGATTAACACTGAAGCTTTCTTT.

This chain uses TRBV7-9 with TRBJ1-2; TRBD1 agrees at 11 bases. V lost 3 bases and J lost 8; bases outside the gene matches: 8. CDR3 length: 15 residues. Germline CDR1 is SEHNR and CDR2 is FQNEAQ (reference sequence). Written as DNA, the CDR3 is TGTGCCAGCAGCTTCCAAGGACAGGGGGCAGCGGGCTACACCTTC. Its protein is CASSFQGQGAAGYTF.

In its sample, this clone was seen once. The chain combines TRBV29-1 with TRBJ1-1; TRBD1 matches 8 bases. Germline-derived CDR1 and CDR2 are SQVTM and ANQGSEA. There are 14 residues in the CDR3. V lost 6 bases, J lost 1 base, and 7 bases stayed unmatched. DNA for the CDR3: TGCAGCGTCCAGGGGGCCTCAGGGAACACTGAAGCTTTCTTT. Amino acids: CSVQGASGNTEAFF.

The genes are TRBV4-3 and TRBJ1-5, with TRBD1 as a possible D gene (6 bases). The length of the CDR3 is 17 residues. V was cut by 0 bases and J by 2 bases, with 14 bases left in between. CDR1 and CDR2 (germline): LGHNA, YSLEER. CDR3 residues: CASSQEVGGQGNQPQHF. For the CDR3, the DNA is TGCGCCAGCAGCCAAGAGGTCGGGGGGCAGGGCAATCAGCCCCAGCATTTT.

The V gene is TRBV5-4, the J gene TRBJ2-3, with a tentative D call TRBD2 (6 bases). CDR3 length equals 17 residues. The germline CDR1 and CDR2 sequences are SGHNT and YYREEE (reference sequence). Trimming pared 0 bases from V and 3 bases from J, leaving 17 bases between. The CDR3 loop reads CASSLGGLTWGTDTQYF. The CDR3, as DNA: TGTGCCAGCAGCTTGGGGGGACTGACGTGGGGAACAGATACGCAGTATTTT.

CDR3 sequence reads: CASSHRLGEQYF. The CDR3 region has the DNA TGCGCCAGCAGCCACCGGCTAGGAGAGCAGTACTTC. The chain joins TRBV4-1 to TRBJ2-7; unclear D gene. This CDR3 is 12 amino acids long. V was cut by 3 bases and J by 7 bases, with 10 bases left in between. The germline CDR1 and CDR2 sequences are MGHRA and YSYEKL.

The gene calls are TRBV12-5 and TRBJ1-3, with 9 bases fitting TRBD1. V trimming: 2 bases; J trimming: 3 bases; junction bases outside the gene matches: 11. The CDR3 extends over 18 amino acids. Germline CDR1 and CDR2: LGHNT and FRNRAP. The CDR3 nucleotides are TGTGCTAGTGGTTTGCCGAACAGAGGGACAGGGCATGGAAACACCATATATTTT. This sequence encodes CASGLPNRGTGHGNTIYF.